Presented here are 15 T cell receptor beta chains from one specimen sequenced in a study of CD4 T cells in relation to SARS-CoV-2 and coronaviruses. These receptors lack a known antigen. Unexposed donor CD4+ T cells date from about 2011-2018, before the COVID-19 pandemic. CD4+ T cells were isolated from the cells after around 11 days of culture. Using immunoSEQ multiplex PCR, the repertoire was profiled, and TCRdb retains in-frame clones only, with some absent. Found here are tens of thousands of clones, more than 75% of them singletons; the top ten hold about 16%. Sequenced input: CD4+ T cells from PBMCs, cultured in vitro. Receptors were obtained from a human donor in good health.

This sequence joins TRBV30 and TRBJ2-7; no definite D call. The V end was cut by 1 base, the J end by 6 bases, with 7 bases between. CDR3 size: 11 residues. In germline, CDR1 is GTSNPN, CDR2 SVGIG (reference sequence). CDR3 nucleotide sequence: TGTGCCTGGAGTGATGAGATCGAGCAGTACTTC. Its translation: CAWSDEIEQYF.

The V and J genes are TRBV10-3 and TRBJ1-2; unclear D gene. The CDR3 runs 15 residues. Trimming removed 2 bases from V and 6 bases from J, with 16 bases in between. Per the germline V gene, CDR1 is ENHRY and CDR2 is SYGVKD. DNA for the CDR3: TGTGCCATCAGTGAGCCGATCCCGACATCGGATGGCTACACCTTC. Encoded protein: CAISEPIPTSDGYTF.

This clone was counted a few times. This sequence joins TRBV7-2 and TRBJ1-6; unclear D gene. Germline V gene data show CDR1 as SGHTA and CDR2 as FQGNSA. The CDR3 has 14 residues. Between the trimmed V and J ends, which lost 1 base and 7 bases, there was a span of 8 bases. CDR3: CASSLGGPNSPLHF. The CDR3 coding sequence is TGTGCCAGCAGCTTAGGAGGGCCCAATTCACCCCTCCACTTT.

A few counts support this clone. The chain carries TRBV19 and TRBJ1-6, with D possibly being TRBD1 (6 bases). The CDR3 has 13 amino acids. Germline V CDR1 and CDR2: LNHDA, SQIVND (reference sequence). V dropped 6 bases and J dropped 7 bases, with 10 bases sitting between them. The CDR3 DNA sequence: TGTGCCAGTAGGAACCAGGGGAATTCACCCCTCCACTTT. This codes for CASRNQGNSPLHF.

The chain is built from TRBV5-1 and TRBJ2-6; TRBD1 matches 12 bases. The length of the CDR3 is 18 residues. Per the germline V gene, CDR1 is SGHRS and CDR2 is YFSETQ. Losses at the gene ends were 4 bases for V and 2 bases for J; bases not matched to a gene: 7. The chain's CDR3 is CASSVRDRGQAGANVLTF. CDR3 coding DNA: TGCGCCAGCAGCGTCCGGGACAGGGGGCAAGCTGGGGCCAACGTCCTGACTTTC.

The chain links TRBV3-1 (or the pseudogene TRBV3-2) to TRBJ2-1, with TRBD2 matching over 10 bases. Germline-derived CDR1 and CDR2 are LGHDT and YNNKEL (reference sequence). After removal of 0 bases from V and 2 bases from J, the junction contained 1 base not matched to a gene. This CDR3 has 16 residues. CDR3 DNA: TGTGCCAGCAGCCAAGATACTAGCGGGGCCTACAATGAGCAGTTCTTC. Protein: CASSQDTSGAYNEQFF.

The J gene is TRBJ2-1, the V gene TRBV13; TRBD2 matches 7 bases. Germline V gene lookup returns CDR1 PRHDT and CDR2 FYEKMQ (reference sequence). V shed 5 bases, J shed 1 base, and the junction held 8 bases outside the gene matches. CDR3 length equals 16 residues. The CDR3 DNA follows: TGTGCCAGCAGCCGAACTAGCGCGAGATCCTACAATGAGCAGTTCTTC. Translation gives CASSRTSARSYNEQFF.

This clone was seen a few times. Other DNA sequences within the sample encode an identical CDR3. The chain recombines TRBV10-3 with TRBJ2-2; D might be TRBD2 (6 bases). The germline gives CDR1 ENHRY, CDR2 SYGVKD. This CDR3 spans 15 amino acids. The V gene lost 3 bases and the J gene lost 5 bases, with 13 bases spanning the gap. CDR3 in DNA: TGTGCCATCAGTGAAGGGCAGGGAGGTACCGGGGAGCTGTTTTTT. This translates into CAISEGQGGTGELFF.

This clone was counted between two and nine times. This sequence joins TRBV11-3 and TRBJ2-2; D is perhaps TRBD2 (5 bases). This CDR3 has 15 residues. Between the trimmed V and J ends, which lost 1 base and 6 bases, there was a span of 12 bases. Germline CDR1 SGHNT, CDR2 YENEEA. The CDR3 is CASSLAPGLAGELFF. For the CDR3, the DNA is TGTGCCAGCAGCTTAGCACCGGGGTTAGCCGGGGAGCTGTTTTTT. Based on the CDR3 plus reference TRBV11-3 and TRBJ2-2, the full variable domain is EAGVVQSPRYKIIEKKQPVAFWCNPISGHNTLYWYLQNLGQGPELLIRYENEEAVDDSQLPKDRFSAERLKGVDSTLKIQPAELGDSAVYLCASSLAPGLAGELFFGEGSRLTVL.

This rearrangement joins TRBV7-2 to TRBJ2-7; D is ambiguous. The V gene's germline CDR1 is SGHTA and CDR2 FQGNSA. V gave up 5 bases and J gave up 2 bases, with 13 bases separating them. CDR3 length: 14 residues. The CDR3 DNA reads TGTGCCAGCAGCCCCATGATCGGGCCCTACGAGCAGTACTTC. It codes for CASSPMIGPYEQYF.

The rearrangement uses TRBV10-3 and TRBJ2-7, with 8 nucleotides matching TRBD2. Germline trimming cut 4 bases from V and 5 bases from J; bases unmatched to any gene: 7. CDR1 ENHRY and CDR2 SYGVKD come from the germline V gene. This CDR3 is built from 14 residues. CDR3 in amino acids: CAISGRDGRDEQYF. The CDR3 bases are TGTGCCATCAGTGGCCGGGACGGGAGGGACGAGCAGTACTTC.

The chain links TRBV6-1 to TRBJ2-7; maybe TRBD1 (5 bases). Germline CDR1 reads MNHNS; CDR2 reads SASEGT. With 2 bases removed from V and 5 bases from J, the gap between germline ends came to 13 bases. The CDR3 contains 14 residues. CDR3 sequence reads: CASSEYRTDDEQYF. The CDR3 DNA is TGTGCCAGCAGTGAATACAGGACGGACGACGAGCAGTACTTC.

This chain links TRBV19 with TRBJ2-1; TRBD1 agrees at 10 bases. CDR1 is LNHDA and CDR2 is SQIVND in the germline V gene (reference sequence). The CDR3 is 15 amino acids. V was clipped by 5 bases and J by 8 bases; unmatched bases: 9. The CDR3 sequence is CASSARQGANYEQFF. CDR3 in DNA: TGTGCCAGTAGTGCGCGACAGGGGGCGAACTATGAGCAGTTCTTC.

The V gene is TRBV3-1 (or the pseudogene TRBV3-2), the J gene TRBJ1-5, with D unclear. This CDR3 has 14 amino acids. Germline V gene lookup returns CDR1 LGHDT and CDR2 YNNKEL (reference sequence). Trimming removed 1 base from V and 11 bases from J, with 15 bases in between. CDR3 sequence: CASSQVTWESAQHF. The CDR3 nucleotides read TGTGCCAGCAGCCAAGTCACGTGGGAATCAGCCCAGCATTTT.

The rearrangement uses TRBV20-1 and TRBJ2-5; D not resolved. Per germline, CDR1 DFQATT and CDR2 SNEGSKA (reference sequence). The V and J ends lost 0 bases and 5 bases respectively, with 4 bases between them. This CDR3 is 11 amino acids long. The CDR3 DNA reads TGCAGTGCTAGAGAGCGGGAGACCCAGTACTTC. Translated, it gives CSARERETQYF.